This T cell receptor (beta chain) emerged from a study of T cells in tuberculosis. Trimming removed 6 bases from V and 9 bases from J; junction bases left unmatched: 9. The germline V gene encodes CDR1 MNHNS and CDR2 SASEGT. This CDR3 spans 14 amino acids. Study results and caveats: Active tuberculosis patients had shorter CDR3-alpha; the beta difference was nonsignificant.

Tuberculin skin test and IGRA determined adolescents' latent tuberculosis status at entry. On average roughly 90,000 T cells per donor were immunosequenced. Worth noting for this clone: Its antigen is unidentified.

Libraries were prepared by immunoSEQ multiplex PCR; TCRdb keeps only in-frame clonotypes and omits some of them. The sample holds about 41,000 clones, 95% seen once. Sequencing was done on a sample of PBMCs. The chain uses TRBV6-1 and TRBJ1-5; TRBD1 matches 9 bases. The source of this sequence is a donor aged 10-29 years with latent tuberculosis or without tuberculosis infection. The CDR3 spells CASRLPGQGSPQHF. CDR3 coding DNA: TGTGCCAGCAGACTCCCGGGACAGGGTTCGCCCCAGCATTTT.